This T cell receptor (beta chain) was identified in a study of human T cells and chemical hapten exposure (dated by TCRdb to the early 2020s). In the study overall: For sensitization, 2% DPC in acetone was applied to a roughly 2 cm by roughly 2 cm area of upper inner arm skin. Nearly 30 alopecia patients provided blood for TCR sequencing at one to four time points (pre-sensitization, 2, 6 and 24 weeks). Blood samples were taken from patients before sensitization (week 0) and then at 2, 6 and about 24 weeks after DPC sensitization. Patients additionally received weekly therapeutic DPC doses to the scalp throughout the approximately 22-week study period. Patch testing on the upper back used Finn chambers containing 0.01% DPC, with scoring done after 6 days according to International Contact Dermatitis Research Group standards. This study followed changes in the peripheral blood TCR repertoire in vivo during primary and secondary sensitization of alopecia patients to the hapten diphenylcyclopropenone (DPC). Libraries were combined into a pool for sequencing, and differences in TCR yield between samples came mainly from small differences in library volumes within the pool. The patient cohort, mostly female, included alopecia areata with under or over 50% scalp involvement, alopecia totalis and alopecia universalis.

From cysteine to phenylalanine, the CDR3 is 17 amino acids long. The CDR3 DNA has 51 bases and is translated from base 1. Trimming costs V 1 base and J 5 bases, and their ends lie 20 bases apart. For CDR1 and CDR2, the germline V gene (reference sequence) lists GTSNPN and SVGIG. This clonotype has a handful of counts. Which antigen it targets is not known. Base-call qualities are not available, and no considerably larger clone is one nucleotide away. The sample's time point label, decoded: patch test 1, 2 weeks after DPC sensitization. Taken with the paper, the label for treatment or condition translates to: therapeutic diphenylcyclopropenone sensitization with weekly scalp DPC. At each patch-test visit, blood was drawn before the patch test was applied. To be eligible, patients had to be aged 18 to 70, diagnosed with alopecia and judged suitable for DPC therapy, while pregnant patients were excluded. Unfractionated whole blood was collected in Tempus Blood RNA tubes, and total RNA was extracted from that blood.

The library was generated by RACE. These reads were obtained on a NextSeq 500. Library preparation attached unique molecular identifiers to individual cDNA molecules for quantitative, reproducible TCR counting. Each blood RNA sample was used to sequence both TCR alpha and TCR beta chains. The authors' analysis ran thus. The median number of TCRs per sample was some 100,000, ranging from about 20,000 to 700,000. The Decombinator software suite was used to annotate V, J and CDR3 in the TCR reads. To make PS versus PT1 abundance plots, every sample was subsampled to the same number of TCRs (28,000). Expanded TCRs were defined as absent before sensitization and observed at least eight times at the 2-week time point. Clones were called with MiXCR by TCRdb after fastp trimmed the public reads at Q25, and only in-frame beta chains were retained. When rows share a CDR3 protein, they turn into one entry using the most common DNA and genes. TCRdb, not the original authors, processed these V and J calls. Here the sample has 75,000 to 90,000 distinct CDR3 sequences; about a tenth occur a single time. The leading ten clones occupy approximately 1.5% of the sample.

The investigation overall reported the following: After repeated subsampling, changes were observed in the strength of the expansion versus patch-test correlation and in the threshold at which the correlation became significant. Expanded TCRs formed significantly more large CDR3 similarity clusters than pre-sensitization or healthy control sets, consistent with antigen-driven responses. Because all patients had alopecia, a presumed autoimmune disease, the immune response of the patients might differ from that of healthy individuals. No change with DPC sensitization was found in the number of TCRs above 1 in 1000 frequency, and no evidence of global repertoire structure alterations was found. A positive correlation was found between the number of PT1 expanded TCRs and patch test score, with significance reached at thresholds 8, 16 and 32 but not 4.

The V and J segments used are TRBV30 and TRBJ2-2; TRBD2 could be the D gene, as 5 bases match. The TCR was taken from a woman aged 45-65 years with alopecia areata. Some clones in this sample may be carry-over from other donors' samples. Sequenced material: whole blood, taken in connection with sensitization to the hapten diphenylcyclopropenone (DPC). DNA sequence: TGTGCCTGGAGTGACTTGGACTTTGGATCGGGGACCGGGGAGCTGTTTTTT. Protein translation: CAWSDLDFGSGTGELFF.